The text below deals with one T cell receptor beta chain. Its antigen remains unidentified. No much larger clonotype is one base removed from it; base qualities were not supplied. These data come from a study of T-cell memory formation after mild COVID-19 (dated by TCRdb to the early 2020s). Regarding the study in general: TCR sequence clusters from the two donors were largely donor specific. The cohort was made up of two young adult volunteers, one female and one male, who were previously healthy. T-cell clones expanding and contracting after mild COVID-19 in two donors were tracked by longitudinal TCRalpha and TCRbeta repertoire sequencing.

Sequencing took place on an Illumina NovaSeq 6000. cDNA libraries for TCRalpha and TCRbeta were prepared by 5'RACE using constant-segment primers, with sample barcodes and unique molecular identifiers added. RNA was extracted from every sample with Trizol reagent. Library amplification was performed in two PCR steps, and a second sample barcode and Illumina TruSeq adapters were introduced in the second step. The libraries were sequenced on an Illumina NovaSeq using 2 x 150 bp paired-end reads. For the original study's pipeline: Reads were demultiplexed and collapsed into UMI-guided consensus sequences with migec v1.2.7. Using mixcr v2.1.11, UMI consensuses were aligned to TRA and TRB V and J templates and then assembled into clonotypes. A clonotype was counted as expanded or contracted only if both edgeR and NoisET called the change significant, with noise models trained on biological replicates. For edgeR calls, the cutoffs were a false discovery rate-adjusted p below 0.01 and a log2 fold-change threshold of 1. As an exploratory analysis of dynamics, max-normalized trajectories of the 1000 most abundant clonotypes were examined by PCA with hierarchical clustering. Separately sequenced CD4+ and CD8+ repertoires were used to assign a CD4 or CD8 phenotype to each responding clone. The public reads were quality trimmed at Q25 with fastp and then assembled into clones with MiXCR by TCRdb, keeping productive beta chains. Rows are unified per CDR3 protein, each entry keeping the most common DNA and genes. The V and J calls reflect TCRdb's pipeline rather than the authors' work. The sample table lists about 600,000 distinct CDR3 sequences, roughly 22% of them with a count of one. Together, the top ten hold 7.5% to 9.5% of the sample.

Ficoll-Paque density gradient centrifugation was used to isolate PBMCs. Beyond this particular receptor, the publication reports: The detection of some responding clones in pre-infection memory suggests that pre-existing cross-reactive memory T cells joined the SARS-CoV-2 response. Clones that contracted from day 15 to 85 showed balanced CD4/CD8 phenotypes, whereas a second wave of clones that expanded from day 15 to 37 leaned towards CD4+. SARS-CoV-2 specificity was not confirmed for the second-wave clones peaking on day 37. Only a couple of mild cases were covered by the study, and larger cohorts that include severe cases with pre-infection samples were considered necessary. Contracting CD4+ clones were located mainly in the CM and EM memory subsets, whereas CD8+ clones were found to be enriched in EMRA.

This sequence originates from an adult woman who had mild COVID-19 (a few samples of this study predate the infection). The sample titles of this study are shuffled in the database, so cell type and time point are left out; the donor was told from shared clones. The sample was PBMCs or a T cell subset sorted from them (not recorded which).

The DNA sequence reads TGTGCCAGCAGCTTCTTGGACACCCAGGAGACCCAGTACTTC. This is translated as CASSFLDTQETQYF. Recombination linked TRBV5-6 to TRBJ2-5, and TRBD1 may be the D gene, going by 5 matching bases. From a lookup of the germline V gene, CDR1 and CDR2 are SGHDT and YYEEEE. V is pared back by 2 bases and J by 5 bases, with 13 bases lying between the germline termini. From cysteine to phenylalanine, the CDR3 is 14 amino acids long. The only DNA kept is the CDR3, 42 bases in frame from the first base.